This T cell receptor (beta chain) is from a study of T cells in Graves' hyperthyroidism and ophthalmopathy. RNA transcripts served as the template for amplifying TCR beta CDR3 regions. HTBI primers were employed in a first-round RT-PCR of the TCR CDR3. TCRdb re-derived calls from the multiplex PCR reads in MiXCR, one entry per CDR3 protein. This table holds approximately 530,000 distinct CDR3 sequences, around 17% found once. CDR3 size: 13 residues. J lost 8 bases, V lost 6 bases, and 6 bases had no gene match. CDR1 is SNHLY, CDR2 FYNNEI, per germline. About this clonotype itself: As yet, its antigen is unknown.

General study points: Most thyroid clonotypes with frequency above 0.001 were detected in blood.

This clonotype was sampled from a woman aged 18-29 years with Graves' hyperthyroidism. The material sequenced was blood. The chain has TRBV2 and TRBJ1-4; 7 nucleotides align to TRBD1. CDR3 DNA sequence: TGTGCCAGCAGGTTGAACAGGGGAGAAAAACTGTTTTTT. Translation: CASRLNRGEKLFF.